The 27 T cell receptor beta chains below all came from one sample that was sequenced in a study of sequential checkpoint blockade in melanoma. Using immunoSEQ multiplex PCR, the repertoire was profiled, and TCRdb retains in-frame clones only, with some absent. This sample yields 18,000 or so clones, of which approximately 58% are seen a single time; roughly 18% belongs to the top ten. Stated treatment: randomized to nivolumab then ipilimumab (arm A) or the reverse (arm B). The sample in question was CD8+ T cells sorted from blood (inferred from file names), obtained from a patient given nivolumab and ipilimumab in sequence. These receptors originate from a human donor with melanoma.

The V and J genes are TRBV4-2 and TRBJ1-2; 10 bases align to TRBD1. V was clipped by 4 bases and J by 5 bases; unmatched bases: 7. The CDR3 contains 15 residues. Germline V lookup: CDR1 LGHNA, CDR2 YNFKEQ. The CDR3 nucleotides read TGTGCCAGCAGCCTGGAGGGGGACAGGGGTTATGGCTACACCTTC. Translated: CASSLEGDRGYGYTF.

The sample holds a few counts of this clone. The V call is TRBV18, the J call TRBJ1-1; D perhaps matches TRBD1 (5 bases). Per germline, CDR1 KGHSH and CDR2 LQKENI. CDR3 size: 13 residues. Trimming left V 6 bases short and J 3 bases short, with 11 bases between. The DNA of the CDR3 is TGTGCCAGCTCCGTGGGGGGGTACACTGAAGCTTTCTTT. This codes for CASSVGGYTEAFF.

This clone was detected a few times. V usage is TRBV4-2 and J usage is TRBJ1-1, with 7 bases matching TRBD1. V was pared by 0 bases and J by 2 bases, with 9 bases of the junction left unmatched. Germline V gene lookup returns CDR1 LGHNA and CDR2 YNFKEQ. The CDR3 is made up of 17 amino acids. This CDR3 is CASSQEGPGTANTEAFF. CDR3 nucleotide sequence: TGTGCCAGCAGCCAAGAGGGGCCCGGGACAGCCAACACTGAAGCTTTCTTT.

The count of this clone is one. The V gene is TRBV29-1, the J gene TRBJ2-3; 9 bases align to TRBD2. Germline V lookup: CDR1 SQVTM, CDR2 ANQGSEA. Trimming took 1 base from V and 4 from J; bases not matched to a gene: 15. The CDR3 consists of 18 residues. As DNA, the CDR3 is TGCAGCGTTGAAGGAGGGGCGGGAGGGCGCTACAGCGCAGATACGCAGTATTTT. As protein: CSVEGGAGGRYSADTQYF.

This clone has a handful of counts. V usage is TRBV19 and J usage is TRBJ1-1; D ambiguous. Germline-derived CDR1 and CDR2 are LNHDA and SQIVND (reference sequence). The CDR3 loop spans 13 amino acids. V lost 3 bases to trimming and J lost 1 base, with 6 bases between them. CDR3 protein: CASSMSENTEAFF. Here the CDR3 DNA reads TGTGCCAGTAGTATGTCAGAGAACACTGAAGCTTTCTTT.

This chain connects TRBV28 to TRBJ2-5; the D gene is possibly TRBD2 (7 bases). Germline V gene lookup returns CDR1 MDHEN and CDR2 SYDVKM. This CDR3 region has 15 residues. The germline V and J ends were trimmed by 3 bases and 5 bases, with 16 bases remaining between them. CDR3 DNA sequence: TGTGCCAGCAGTTTCCTGTGGGGGGGCAGGGAGACCCAGTACTTC. As protein: CASSFLWGGRETQYF. The variable domain in full, completed from reference TRBV28 and TRBJ2-5, reads DVKVTQSSRYLVKRTGEKVFLECVQDMDHENMFWYRQDPGLGLRLIYFSYDVKMKEKGDIPEGYSVSREKKERFSLILESASTNQTSMYLCASSFLWGGRETQYFGPGTRLLVL.

The chain has TRBV7-8 and TRBJ2-7, with 9 bases matching TRBD1. CDR1 is SGHVS and CDR2 is FQNEAQ in the germline V gene. The V and J ends lost 5 bases and 3 bases, in that order; junction bases with no gene match: 5. This CDR3 contains 14 residues. CDR3 bases: TGTGCCAGCAGCCCAAGGGGACAGGGCTACGAGCAGTACTTC. The encoded protein is CASSPRGQGYEQYF.

The gene calls are TRBV18 and TRBJ2-3, with D uncertain. The V gene lost 2 bases and the J gene lost 3 bases, with 9 bases spanning the gap. This CDR3 comprises 14 residues. Germline V gene sequence: CDR1 KGHSH, CDR2 LQKENI. CDR3 sequence: CASSPFVETDTQYF. The DNA for the CDR3 is TGTGCCAGCTCACCATTTGTGGAGACAGATACGCAGTATTTT.

The chain carries TRBV7-6 and TRBJ2-3; tentative D call: TRBD2 (7 bases). Trimming removed 0 bases at V and 3 bases at J, with 13 bases between. Germline V gene data show CDR1 as SGHVS and CDR2 as FNYEAQ. The CDR3 length is 16 residues. CDR3 amino acids: CASSLAGGAQTDTQYF. CDR3 nucleotides: TGTGCCAGCAGCTTAGCGGGGGGGGCACAAACAGATACGCAGTATTTT.

The rearrangement joins TRBV12-5 to TRBJ2-7, with D perhaps matching TRBD2 (5 bases). Trimming took 3 bases from V and 5 from J, leaving 11 bases between them. Germline V gene data show CDR1 as LGHNT and CDR2 as FRNRAP. The CDR3 is made up of 13 amino acids. CDR3 bases: TGTGCTAGTGGTTTTGTACTAGGGAACGAGCAGTACTTC. Amino acids: CASGFVLGNEQYF.

This clone was seen more than once but under ten times. V gene TRBV6-6 combines with J gene TRBJ2-1; the D gene is possibly TRBD2 (5 bases). The CDR3 has 13 residues. Trimming removed 8 bases from V and 5 bases from J, with 13 bases in between. Germline CDR1 reads MNHNY; CDR2 reads SVGAGI (reference sequence). The CDR3 DNA sequence: TGTGCCAGCGTGGGCTACGGGAACAATGAGCAGTTCTTC. Encoded protein: CASVGYGNNEQFF.

In nucleotides, the CDR3 is TGTGCCAGCAGCCGTCTCGCGGGGCAGACCGGGGAGCTGTTTTTT. This sequence encodes CASSRLAGQTGELFF. J is TRBJ2-2 and V is TRBV4-2; D may be TRBD2 (6 bases). V was shortened by 4 bases and J by 5 bases, with 14 bases between the two germline ends. Germline V gene lookup returns CDR1 LGHNA and CDR2 YNFKEQ. CDR3 size: 15 residues.

There are a few counts of this clone. The rearrangement uses TRBV7-8 and TRBJ2-7; possibly TRBD2 for D (6 bases). This CDR3 is built from 16 residues. Trimming took 5 bases from V and 2 from J, leaving 19 bases between them. The germline V gene has CDR1 SGHVS and CDR2 FQNEAQ. The CDR3 DNA reads TGTGCCAGCAGCCTAGATTCGGGACTCGTTACCTACGAGCAGTACTTC. Protein sequence: CASSLDSGLVTYEQYF.

The CDR3 loop reads CASSGVASGGAEDTQYF. The CDR3 DNA reads TGTGCCAGCAGCGGGGTGGCTAGCGGGGGGGCGGAAGATACGCAGTATTTT. V gene TRBV7-9 combines with J gene TRBJ2-3; 12 bases line up with TRBD2. Germline CDR1 reads SEHNR; CDR2 reads FQNEAQ (reference sequence). Trimming at V came to 5 bases and at J to 5 bases, leaving 11 bases not matched to a gene. This CDR3 comprises 17 residues.

The chain uses TRBV29-1 and TRBJ2-2; TRBD1 matches at 8 bases. Trimming took 5 bases from V and 1 from J; bases not matched to a gene: 9. The CDR3 is 16 residues long. Germline lookup yields CDR1 SQVTM and CDR2 ANQGSEA. The CDR3 DNA sequence: TGCAGCGTTTTAGCCGGGACAGGCCAGAACACCGGGGAGCTGTTTTTT. Translated, it gives CSVLAGTGQNTGELFF.

The genes are TRBV5-4 and TRBJ2-7; 9 positions agree with TRBD2. The germline CDR1 and CDR2 sequences are SGHNT and YYREEE (reference sequence). CDR3 length: 15 residues. J was trimmed by 7 bases and V by 0 bases; bases with no gene match: 8. For the CDR3, the DNA is TGTGCCAGCAGCTTGGCACCCCTAGCGGGGACGGAGCAGTACTTC. Its translation is CASSLAPLAGTEQYF.

This clone has a handful of counts. The genes are TRBV30 and TRBJ2-7; the D gene is possibly TRBD2 (6 bases). Germline CDR1 GTSNPN, CDR2 SVGIG (reference sequence). The V gene lost 3 bases and the J gene lost 6 bases, with 9 bases spanning the gap. The CDR3 is made up of 11 amino acids. In DNA form, the CDR3 reads TGTGCCTGGAGCGAGGGAGGCGAGCAGTACTTC. Translated, it gives CAWSEGGEQYF.

This clone ranks as medium-sized. The chain recombines TRBV28 with TRBJ2-4, with 7 bases aligning to TRBD1. The CDR3 is made up of 15 amino acids. The germline V gene encodes CDR1 MDHEN and CDR2 SYDVKM. V lost 6 bases, J lost 5 bases, and 10 bases stayed unmatched. The CDR3, as DNA: TGTGCCAGCAGCTTGTTGACAGGGACGGAAAACATTCAGTACTTC. The encoded protein is CASSLLTGTENIQYF.

J is TRBJ2-7 and V is TRBV28; D is uncertain. Germline V gives CDR1 MDHEN, CDR2 SYDVKM. CDR3 length equals 13 residues. V lost 4 bases and J lost 0, with 7 bases in between. CDR3 sequence: CASSWPSSYEQYF. In DNA, the CDR3 is TGTGCCAGCAGTTGGCCCAGCTCCTACGAGCAGTACTTC.

The chain carries TRBV7-9 and TRBJ2-5, with 8 bases identical to TRBD1. The CDR3 extends over 16 amino acids. Germline CDR1 is SEHNR and CDR2 is FQNEAQ (reference sequence). Trimming took 0 bases from V and 1 from J; bases not matched to a gene: 4. This CDR3 is CASSLAQGAPQETQYF. The DNA for the CDR3 is TGTGCCAGCAGCTTAGCGCAGGGGGCCCCCCAAGAGACCCAGTACTTC. The full variable domain, rest sourced from reference TRBV7-9 and TRBJ2-5, is DTGVSQNPRHKITKRGQNVTFRCDPISEHNRLYWYRQTLGQGPEFLTYFQNEAQLEKSRLLSDRFSAERPKGSFSTLEIQRTEQGDSAMYLCASSLAQGAPQETQYFGPGTRLLVL.

The J gene is TRBJ2-3, the V gene TRBV9; 7 bases are a match to TRBD2. The CDR3 sequence is 14 residues long. V lost 8 bases to trimming and J lost 3 bases; unmatched junction nucleotides: 9. Per the germline V gene, CDR1 is SGDLS and CDR2 is YYNGEE. Here the CDR3 reads CASTTGGITDTQYF. The CDR3 bases are TGTGCCAGTACCACCGGGGGGATAACAGATACGCAGTATTTT.

The V call is TRBV6-6, the J call TRBJ2-7; the D gene is possibly TRBD1 (5 bases). Trimming took off 2 bases at V and 6 bases at J, with 17 bases between the two ends. The length of the CDR3 is 15 residues. Germline V gives CDR1 MNHNY, CDR2 SVGAGI (reference sequence). The chain's CDR3 is CASSYGFGRVGEQYF. In DNA form, the CDR3 reads TGTGCCAGCAGTTACGGTTTCGGCAGGGTAGGCGAGCAGTACTTC.

There are a few counts of this clone. V is TRBV27 and J is TRBJ2-2; 11 bases align to TRBD2. The J segment lost 0 bases and the V segment lost 5 bases, leaving 5 bases of the junction unmatched. This CDR3 has 17 residues. From germline, CDR1 is MNHEY and CDR2 SMNVEV (reference sequence). The CDR3 DNA sequence: TGTGCCAGCAGTCTGATAGCGGGGGGGACGAACACCGGGGAGCTGTTTTTT. As protein: CASSLIAGGTNTGELFF.

The chain has TRBV7-9 and TRBJ2-7; TRBD2 matches at 8 bases. Germline V CDR1 and CDR2: SEHNR, FQNEAQ (reference sequence). Losses at the gene ends were 3 bases for V and 0 bases for J; bases not matched to a gene: 7. The CDR3 runs to 16 residues. The CDR3: CASSLVSGGFSYEQYF. DNA of the CDR3: TGTGCCAGCAGCTTGGTTTCGGGGGGGTTCTCCTACGAGCAGTACTTC.

The gene calls are TRBV28 and TRBJ1-1, with TRBD1 matching over 11 bases. This CDR3 contains 17 residues. J lost 1 base, V lost 1 base, and 5 bases had no gene match. Germline CDR1 MDHEN, CDR2 SYDVKM. The CDR3 DNA follows: TGTGCCAGCAGTTTATACGGACAGGGGGCTCGGAACACTGAAGCTTTCTTT. Residues: CASSLYGQGARNTEAFF.

This clone occurred once. V is TRBV11-2 and J is TRBJ1-4; TRBD1 matches at 11 bases. The CDR3 covers 16 residues. Germline lookup yields CDR1 SGHAT and CDR2 FQNNGV. V was clipped by 3 bases and J by 6 bases; unmatched bases: 6. As DNA, the CDR3 is TGTGCCAGCAGCTTTTTGGACAGGGGGCTAGATGAAAAACTGTTTTTT. Protein product: CASSFLDRGLDEKLFF.

This sequence joins TRBV28 and TRBJ2-3, with 9 bases identical to TRBD2. V lost 5 bases, J lost 2 bases, and 14 bases stayed unmatched. Germline values: CDR1 MDHEN, CDR2 SYDVKM. CDR3 length: 18 amino acids. DNA of the CDR3: TGTGCCAGCAGTCCGGCGGGAGGGATGAGACCCCTCACAGATACGCAGTATTTT. Translated: CASSPAGGMRPLTDTQYF.